Following are 30 T cell receptor beta chains from one sample sequenced in a study of cytomegalovirus exposure and HLA in healthy donors. TCRdb's copy holds only in-frame clones and misses some; the assay was immunoSEQ multiplex PCR. The sample has about 73,000 clones; approximately 94% are singletons. Sequencing was done on a sample of PBMCs. Every receptor here comes from a woman aged 18-29 years in good health and CMV-seropositive.

This sequence joins TRBV28 and TRBJ1-2; TRBD1 is a possible D gene (5 bases). The germline V gene encodes CDR1 MDHEN and CDR2 SYDVKM. This CDR3 spans 12 amino acids. Trimming took 2 bases from V and 6 from J, leaving 7 bases between them. The CDR3 sequence: CASSLQGNGYTF. The CDR3 DNA is TGTGCCAGCAGTTTACAGGGAAATGGCTACACCTTC.

The chain uses TRBV19 and TRBJ1-6; a possible D gene is TRBD1 (6 bases). The CDR3 runs to 15 residues. Germline V gives CDR1 LNHDA, CDR2 SQIVND (reference sequence). Between the trimmed V and J ends, which lost 1 base and 4 bases, there was a span of 8 bases. The CDR3 here is CASSIGTDYNSPLHF. The CDR3 region has the DNA TGTGCCAGTAGTATAGGGACAGATTATAATTCACCCCTCCACTTT.

The V gene is TRBV5-1, the J gene TRBJ2-7; TRBD2 agrees at 9 bases. The germline V gene encodes CDR1 SGHRS and CDR2 YFSETQ. The CDR3 has 16 amino acids. V lost 0 bases and J lost 3; bases outside the gene matches: 7. The CDR3 region has the DNA TGCGCCAGCAGCTTGGTTTGGAGCGGGGGGCTCTACGAGCAGTACTTC. It is translated as CASSLVWSGGLYEQYF.

The V and J genes are TRBV7-8 and TRBJ1-2; D not resolved. This CDR3 is 12 amino acids long. Germline V CDR1 and CDR2: SGHVS, FQNEAQ. V was cut by 1 base and J by 13 bases, with 13 bases left in between. CDR3 amino acids: CASSLVGRDITF. In nucleotides, the CDR3 is TGTGCCAGCAGCTTAGTCGGACGGGATATCACCTTC.

J is TRBJ2-3 and V is TRBV4-3; D gene unclear. CDR3 length: 14 amino acids. The V and J ends lost 0 bases and 3 bases respectively, with 7 bases between them. The V gene's germline CDR1 is LGHNA and CDR2 YSLEER. The CDR3 region is CASSQDQETDTQYF. As DNA, the CDR3 is TGCGCCAGCAGCCAAGACCAGGAAACAGATACGCAGTATTTT.

This clone showed up just once. The chain joins TRBV2 to TRBJ2-7, with 8 bases that match TRBD1. The CDR3 contains 14 residues. The trim removed 4 bases at V and 0 bases at J, leaving 2 bases unmatched. CDR1 is SNHLY, CDR2 FYNNEI, per germline. For the CDR3, the DNA is TGTGCCAGCAGTGGACAGGGGCCCTCCTACGAGCAGTACTTC. Translating gives CASSGQGPSYEQYF.

The sample holds one count of this clone. The CDR3 coding sequence is TGTGCCAGCAGCTCGAGGGCTGGGTGGATCAATCAGCCCCAGCATTTT. Translating gives CASSSRAGWINQPQHF. The chain combines TRBV5-8 with TRBJ1-5; D gene unclear. The germline V and J ends were trimmed by 3 bases and 3 bases, with 16 bases remaining between them. The CDR3 runs to 16 residues. Germline CDR1 and CDR2: SGHTS and YDEGEE. The whole variable domain, remainder taken from reference TRBV5-8 and TRBJ1-5, is EAGVTQSPTHLIKTRGQQATLRCSPISGHTSVYWYQQALGLGLQFLLWYDEGEERNRGNFPPRFSGRQFPNYSSELNVNALELEDSALYLCASSSRAGWINQPQHFGDGTRLSIL.

V usage is TRBV5-1 and J usage is TRBJ2-2; tentatively, D is TRBD2 (6 bases). The germline V gene encodes CDR1 SGHRS and CDR2 YFSETQ. V was pared by 0 bases and J by 7 bases, with 22 bases between. The CDR3 has 18 amino acids. The CDR3 coding sequence is TGCGCCAGCAGCTTGGCCGCGAGACTAGTTGCTCGGGACGGGGAGCTGTTTTTT. It specifies CASSLAARLVARDGELFF.

In this sample, this clone turned up once. This chain joins TRBV18 and TRBJ2-3; TRBD1 agrees at 8 bases. The trim removed 3 bases at V and 5 bases at J, leaving 4 bases unmatched. This CDR3 region has 14 residues. The germline gives CDR1 KGHSH, CDR2 LQKENI. The CDR3 loop is CASSPDRGGDTQYF. In DNA, the CDR3 is TGTGCCAGCTCACCCGACAGGGGTGGAGATACGCAGTATTTT.

This chain connects TRBV14 to TRBJ2-1; 11 nucleotides align to TRBD2. The germline V gene encodes CDR1 SGHDN and CDR2 FVKESK. V dropped 1 base and J dropped 10; count of bases not matched to a gene: 6. The CDR3 extends over 15 amino acids. The CDR3 sequence is CASSQVAGGSREQFF. The CDR3 DNA follows: TGTGCCAGCAGCCAAGTAGCGGGGGGGTCAAGGGAGCAGTTCTTC.

This clone has only a few counts. The chain recombines TRBV2 with TRBJ1-2; D is uncertain. V was trimmed by 7 bases and J by 3 bases, leaving 15 bases between them. This CDR3 contains 14 residues. Germline CDR1 reads SNHLY; CDR2 reads FYNNEI. CDR3 DNA: TGTGCCAGCACACGGGTCCAGAATGACTATGGCTACACCTTC. It encodes CASTRVQNDYGYTF.

The chain links TRBV6-5 to TRBJ2-1, with 9 bases matching TRBD1. The CDR3 is 16 residues long. The germline gives CDR1 MNHEY, CDR2 SVGAGI. Trimming removed 4 bases from V and 8 bases from J; junction bases left unmatched: 12. The CDR3 DNA reads as TGTGCCAGCAGTTTCATTCCGGGACAGGGAATGGATGAGCAGTTCTTC. This gives the protein CASSFIPGQGMDEQFF.

This sequence joins TRBV19 and TRBJ2-2; TRBD1 might be the D (6 bases). The CDR3 length is 15 residues. Per germline, CDR1 LNHDA and CDR2 SQIVND (reference sequence). Trimming took off 5 bases at V and 1 base at J, with 11 bases between the two ends. Here the CDR3 reads CASSQTTGNTGELFF. The CDR3 DNA reads TGTGCCAGTAGTCAGACGACAGGGAACACCGGGGAGCTGTTTTTT. The full variable domain, completed using reference TRBV19 and TRBJ2-2, is DGGITQSPKYLFRKEGQNVTLSCEQNLNHDAMYWYRQDPGQGLRLIYYSQIVNDFQKGDIAEGYSVSREKKESFPLTVTSAQKNPTAFYLCASSQTTGNTGELFFGEGSRLTVL.

V and J are TRBV28 and TRBJ1-1; D is uncertain. This CDR3 region has 11 residues. Trimming pared 6 bases from V and 10 bases from J, leaving 12 bases between. Germline values: CDR1 MDHEN, CDR2 SYDVKM. In DNA, the CDR3 is TGTGCCAGCAGACTGGTAACGATAGCTTTCTTT. Protein sequence: CASRLVTIAFF.

V gene TRBV4-1 combines with J gene TRBJ2-3, with 8 bases aligning to TRBD2. Germline V CDR1 and CDR2: MGHRA, YSYEKL. The junction had 5 bases not matched to a gene; V was cut back by 0 bases and J by 3 bases. The CDR3 totals 16 residues. CDR3 sequence: CASSQERAGVTDTQYF. As DNA, the CDR3 is TGCGCCAGCAGCCAAGAGAGAGCGGGGGTTACAGATACGCAGTATTTT.

This clone was seen only a few times. The chain employs TRBV9 and TRBJ1-4; no clear D gene. The CDR3 totals 14 residues. Deletions cut 3 bases from V and 1 base from J, with 7 bases between. CDR1 SGDLS and CDR2 YYNGEE come from the germline V gene. CDR3 protein: CASSGGRTNEKLFF. The CDR3 nucleotides read TGTGCCAGCAGCGGTGGCAGAACTAATGAAAAACTGTTTTTT.

The chain carries TRBV15 and TRBJ2-7; the match to TRBD2 covers 9 bases. V trimming: 3 bases; J trimming: 7 bases; junction bases outside the gene matches: 10. Per the germline V gene, CDR1 is LNHNV and CDR2 is YYDKDF (reference sequence). The CDR3 has 15 amino acids. CDR3 region: CATSSEAGGREEQYF. The DNA of the CDR3 is TGTGCCACCAGCAGCGAAGCGGGGGGCCGGGAGGAGCAGTACTTC. Together with reference TRBV15 and TRBJ2-7, the CDR3 gives the full variable domain: DAMVIQNPRYQVTQFGKPVTLSCSQTLNHNVMYWYQQKSSQAPKLLFHYYDKDFNNEADTPDNFQSRRPNTSFCFLDIRSPGLGDTAMYLCATSSEAGGREEQYFGPGTRLTVT.

This sequence joins TRBV10-2 and TRBJ2-1; D is perhaps TRBD2 (5 bases). The length of the CDR3 is 15 residues. V was cut by 3 bases and J by 2 bases, with 11 bases left in between. Germline loops: CDR1 WSHSY, CDR2 SAAADI. CDR3 sequence (DNA): TGCGCCAGCAGTGAAAGGAGCGGAACCTACAATGAGCAGTTCTTC. Its translation is CASSERSGTYNEQFF.

The genes are TRBV5-1 and TRBJ1-2, with TRBD1 matching 7 bases. Germline V CDR1 and CDR2: SGHRS, YFSETQ. The CDR3 covers 14 residues. V trimming: 4 bases; J trimming: 2 bases; junction bases outside the gene matches: 5. CDR3 amino acids: CASSPGGQNYGYTF. For the CDR3, the DNA is TGCGCCAGCAGCCCTGGGGGACAGAACTATGGCTACACCTTC.

As for this clone: One end of the junction does not line up with germline, which may come from a read error. This chain joins TRBV7-9 and TRBJ2-5, with 12 bases that match TRBD2. The CDR3 contains 14 residues. From germline, CDR1 is SEHNR and CDR2 FQNEAQ (reference sequence). The CDR3 here is CASSLAGGLETQYF. The CDR3 coding sequence is TGTGCCAGCAGCCTAGCGGGGGGGCTGGAGACCCAGTACTTC. The whole variable domain, filled in from reference TRBV7-9 and TRBJ2-5, reads DTGVSQNPRHKITKRGQNVTFRCDPISEHNRLYWYRQTLGQGPEFLTYFQNEAQLEKSRLLSDRFSAERPKGSFSTLEIQRTEQGDSAMYLCASSLAGGLETQYFGPGTRLLVL.

The J gene is TRBJ2-5, the V gene TRBV4-1; TRBD1 matches 8 bases. The CDR3 length is 16 residues. The ends lost 3 bases at V and 1 base at J; junction bases unmatched: 7. Germline CDR1 MGHRA, CDR2 YSYEKL. CDR3 nucleotide sequence: TGCGCCAGCAGCCACGGGGCAGGGGGCCTCCAAGAGACCCAGTACTTC. Translated, it gives CASSHGAGGLQETQYF.

The chain combines TRBV28 with TRBJ1-5, with TRBD1 as a possible D gene (6 bases). V lost 7 bases, J lost 2 bases, and 12 bases lay in between. Germline CDR1 and CDR2: MDHEN and SYDVKM. This CDR3 is 14 amino acids long. DNA for the CDR3: TGTGCCAGCAATACAGGGATCGGCAATCAGCCCCAGCATTTT. This translates into CASNTGIGNQPQHF.

The rearrangement uses TRBV5-1 and TRBJ2-7; 7 bases fit TRBD1. Germline V CDR1 and CDR2: SGHRS, YFSETQ. This CDR3 spans 14 amino acids. Trimming removed 4 bases from V and 2 bases from J; junction bases left unmatched: 6. The CDR3: CASSPRDSTYEQYF. Here the CDR3 DNA reads TGCGCCAGCAGCCCCCGGGACAGCACCTACGAGCAGTACTTC.

This clone is a singleton in its sample. This chain connects TRBV18 to TRBJ2-1, with a possible D match to TRBD2 (6 bases). This CDR3 has 13 residues. Germline values: CDR1 KGHSH, CDR2 LQKENI. V was pared by 2 bases and J by 5 bases, with 7 bases between. The DNA of the CDR3 is TGTGCCAGCTCACCAAGGACTAACAATGAGCAGTTCTTC. This sequence encodes CASSPRTNNEQFF.

The chain is built from TRBV28 and TRBJ2-7; 10 bases map to TRBD2. The V gene's germline CDR1 is MDHEN and CDR2 SYDVKM. The CDR3 totals 15 residues. V lost 4 bases to trimming and J lost 4 bases; unmatched junction nucleotides: 7. The CDR3 protein is CASSSSSGRLYEQYF. CDR3 in DNA: TGTGCCAGCAGTTCGTCTAGCGGGAGATTATACGAGCAGTACTTC.

The chain combines TRBV4-3 with TRBJ2-3, with D possibly being TRBD2 (5 bases). The length of the CDR3 is 15 residues. Germline V CDR1 and CDR2: LGHNA, YSLEER. The V end lost 4 bases, the J end lost 5 bases, and 16 bases lay between the germline ends. CDR3 amino acids: CASSPGERVLDTQYF. CDR3 bases: TGCGCCAGCAGCCCCGGGGAAAGGGTACTAGATACGCAGTATTTT.

About this clone: One end of the junction varies from germline; a read error may be responsible. This chain uses TRBV28 with TRBJ2-7; D may be TRBD1 (5 bases). The CDR3 totals 14 residues. The germline V gene has CDR1 MDHEN and CDR2 SYDVKM. The CDR3 loop reads CASRLFKGTYEQYF. The CDR3 region has the DNA TGTGCCAGCAGGTTATTTAAGGGGACCTACGAGCAGTACTTC.

The genes are TRBV14 and TRBJ2-7; 10 positions agree with TRBD1. The CDR3 has 15 residues. V shed 3 bases, J shed 6 bases, and the junction held 8 bases outside the gene matches. The germline V gene encodes CDR1 SGHDN and CDR2 FVKESK. In nucleotides, the CDR3 is TGTGCCAGCAGCCATTTAGGACAGGGGGATTCCGAGCAGTACTTC. The encoded protein is CASSHLGQGDSEQYF.

The chain uses TRBV7-6 and TRBJ2-7; TRBD1 is a possible D gene (6 bases). Trimming removed 3 bases from V and 3 bases from J, with 9 bases in between. Germline CDR1 SGHVS, CDR2 FNYEAQ. This CDR3 contains 13 residues. The CDR3, as DNA: TGTGCCAGCAGCTTTACACAGGGCTACGAGCAGTACTTC. It specifies CASSFTQGYEQYF.

V gene TRBV30 combines with J gene TRBJ2-5; 8 bases are shared with TRBD1. Losses at the gene ends were 4 bases for V and 4 bases for J; bases not matched to a gene: 8. Per the germline V gene, CDR1 is GTSNPN and CDR2 is SVGIG (reference sequence). CDR3 length: 14 residues. CDR3 sequence: CAWKDWTGLETQYF. The CDR3 bases are TGTGCCTGGAAAGACTGGACAGGGCTAGAGACCCAGTACTTC.